This record looks at one T cell receptor (beta chain) sequence and its context. Per germline, CDR1 SNHLY and CDR2 FYNNEI. This CDR3 is 16 amino acids long. Trimming removed 7 bases at V and 4 bases at J, with 17 bases between. The data are from a study of blood T cell repertoires in COVID-19. Study summary: Samples came from the United States, Italy and Spain, spanning acute and convalescent COVID-19. T cells, B-cell-depleted T cells, or PBMCs provided the cDNA or gDNA that served as material.

In the authors' workflow: Nucleated cell number was recorded as an estimate derived from reference gene primer amplification. Repertoires were generated with immunoSEQ multiplex PCR, while TCRdb's copy carries only in-frame clones and drops some. V and J calls and clone size follow that table, whereas D and trimming were derived from the DNA. The sample gives around 25,000 clones, roughly three quarters of which show up once; approximately 16% is in the top ten. This TCR was sampled from a man at least 80 years old with active or convalescent COVID-19. Sequenced: peripheral blood. The J gene is TRBJ1-6, the V gene TRBV2; D gene uncertain. The CDR3 loop reads CASIRSVRDYNSPLHF. The CDR3 DNA follows: TGTGCCAGCATCCGTTCTGTGCGGGATTATAATTCACCCCTCCACTTT.